One sample yielded the 9 T cell receptor beta chains listed below, sequenced in a study of T cells in Graves' hyperthyroidism and ophthalmopathy. Template material for amplifying TCR beta CDR3 regions consisted of RNA transcripts. HTBI primers were used for first-round RT-PCR of the TCR CDR3. TCRdb recomputed calls from the multiplex PCR reads with MiXCR, one row per CDR3 protein. Counted here are about 260,000 distinct CDR3 sequences, over 15% occurring once; the ten biggest clones make up 28%. The sample consisted of blood. The receptors shown here come from a young woman with Graves' ophthalmopathy.

V gene TRBV2 combines with J gene TRBJ2-7; tentatively, D is TRBD2 (6 bases). This CDR3 is 13 amino acids long. CDR1 and CDR2 (germline): SNHLY, FYNNEI. Trimming took off 7 bases at V and 4 bases at J, with 14 bases between the two ends. The CDR3 here is CASTASANYEQYF. In nucleotides, the CDR3 is TGTGCCAGCACGGCTAGCGCAAATTACGAGCAGTACTTC.

This clonotype has at least ten counts. CDR3 bases: TGTGCCAGCAGTTCCCGGGACAGGGTCAGCTACGAGCAGTACTTC. Protein sequence: CASSSRDRVSYEQYF. This chain links TRBV7-9 with TRBJ2-7, with TRBD1 matching 9 bases. Germline trimming cut 6 bases from V and 3 bases from J; bases unmatched to any gene: 9. The CDR3 is 15 amino acids. Germline loops: CDR1 SEHNR, CDR2 FQNEAQ (reference sequence). The full variable domain, with the rest looked up from reference TRBV7-9 and TRBJ2-7, is DTGVSQNPRHKITKRGQNVTFRCDPISEHNRLYWYRQTLGQGPEFLTYFQNEAQLEKSRLLSDRFSAERPKGSFSTLEIQRTEQGDSAMYLCASSSRDRVSYEQYFGPGTRLTVT.

This clonotype was counted ten times or more. This rearrangement joins TRBV20-1 to TRBJ2-1, with TRBD1 matching 9 bases. V lost 2 bases and J lost 8; bases outside the gene matches: 13. CDR3 size: 16 residues. Germline CDR1 reads DFQATT; CDR2 reads SNEGSKA (reference sequence). In DNA, the CDR3 is TGCAGTGCTAGACCACTAAGGGACAGGGTTTCCCATGAGCAGTTCTTC. Its translation is CSARPLRDRVSHEQFF.

This clonotype was seen repeatedly, ten times or more. The chain recombines TRBV15 with TRBJ1-1; D is perhaps TRBD1 (6 bases). The ends were cut back, 3 bases at V and 4 bases at J, with 12 bases in the middle. Germline CDR1 is LNHNV and CDR2 is YYDKDF (reference sequence). CDR3 length: 14 residues. CDR3 sequence: CATSRRGGGTEAFF. In nucleotides, the CDR3 is TGTGCCACCAGCAGGAGGGGGGGAGGCACTGAAGCTTTCTTT.

This clonotype was observed at least ten times. This rearrangement joins TRBV30 to TRBJ2-4, with D unresolved. Deletions cut 1 base from V and 1 base from J, with 5 bases between. The CDR3 is made up of 13 amino acids. CDR1 is GTSNPN and CDR2 is SVGIG in the germline V gene (reference sequence). The CDR3 is CAWSGKAKNIQYF. The DNA for the CDR3 is TGTGCCTGGAGTGGGAAGGCCAAAAACATTCAGTACTTC.

Regarding this clonotype: It may be a read error: a sequence one base away is much more abundant. V and J are TRBV13 and TRBJ2-7; 7 positions match TRBD1. The CDR3 sequence is 15 residues long. Germline CDR1 is PRHDT and CDR2 is FYEKMQ (reference sequence). Trimming took 5 bases from V and 5 from J; bases not matched to a gene: 12. Here the CDR3 reads CASSASTDRTHEQYF. CDR3 in DNA: TGTGCCAGCAGCGCCTCGACGGACAGGACCCACGAGCAGTACTTC. The variable domain in full, with the rest retrieved from reference TRBV13 and TRBJ2-7, is AAGVIQSPRHLIKEKRETATLKCYPIPRHDTVYWYQQGPGQDPQFLISFYEKMQSDKGSIPDRFSAQQFSDYHSELNMSSLELGDSALYFCASSASTDRTHEQYFGPGTRLTVT.

This clonotype was counted ten times or more. A junction boundary mismatches the germline segment, possibly from a read error. The chain combines TRBV6-1 with TRBJ1-2, with unresolved D. Germline CDR1 and CDR2: MNHNS and SASEGT. This CDR3 has 13 residues. CDR3 protein: CATSMGSSYGYTF. The CDR3 nucleotides are TGTGCCACCAGTATGGGGAGTAGCTATGGCTACACCTTC.

The table lists this clonotype with many counts. The V and J genes are TRBV27 and TRBJ1-5; possible D gene TRBD1, 5 bases. The CDR3 loop spans 14 amino acids. Trimming took off 6 bases at V and 2 bases at J, with 11 bases between the two ends. Per the germline V gene, CDR1 is MNHEY and CDR2 is SMNVEV (reference sequence). In DNA, the CDR3 is TGTGCCAGCAGCCCAGGGTTTGGCAATCAGCCCCAGCATTTT. Protein sequence: CASSPGFGNQPQHF.

This clonotype was counted at least ten times. This chain links TRBV7-9 with TRBJ2-5; D could derive from TRBD1 or TRBD2 (5 bases each). The CDR3 consists of 12 residues. Germline V gene lookup returns CDR1 SEHNR and CDR2 FQNEAQ (reference sequence). The V gene lost 6 bases and the J gene lost 2 bases, with 7 bases spanning the gap. CDR3 loop: CASRGPQETQYF. CDR3 DNA: TGTGCCAGCAGGGGACCTCAAGAGACCCAGTACTTC.